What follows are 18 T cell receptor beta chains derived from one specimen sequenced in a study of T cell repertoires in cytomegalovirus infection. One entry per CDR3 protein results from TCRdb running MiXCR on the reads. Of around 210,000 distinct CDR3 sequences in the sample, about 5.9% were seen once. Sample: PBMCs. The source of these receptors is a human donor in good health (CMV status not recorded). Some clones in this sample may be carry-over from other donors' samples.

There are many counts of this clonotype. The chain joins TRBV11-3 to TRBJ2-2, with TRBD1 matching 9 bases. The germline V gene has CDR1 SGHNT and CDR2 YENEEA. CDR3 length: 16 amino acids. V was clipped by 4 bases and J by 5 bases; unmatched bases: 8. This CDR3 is CASSSPRGTGTGELFF. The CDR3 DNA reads TGTGCCAGCAGCTCCCCAAGGGGGACAGGGACCGGGGAGCTGTTTTTT. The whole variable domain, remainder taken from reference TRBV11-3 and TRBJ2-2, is EAGVVQSPRYKIIEKKQPVAFWCNPISGHNTLYWYLQNLGQGPELLIRYENEEAVDDSQLPKDRFSAERLKGVDSTLKIQPAELGDSAVYLCASSSPRGTGTGELFFGEGSRLTVL.

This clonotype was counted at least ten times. The CDR3 sequence: CASSSVRDGYNEQFF. CDR3 coding DNA: TGTGCCAGCAGTTCCGTCCGGGACGGCTACAATGAGCAGTTCTTC. V usage is TRBV7-2 and J usage is TRBJ2-1; D may correspond to TRBD1 or TRBD2 (5 bases each). CDR1 and CDR2 from the germline V gene are SGHTA and FQGNSA. V lost 6 bases and J lost 3, with 15 bases in between. The CDR3 totals 15 residues. The full variable domain, rest sourced from reference TRBV7-2 and TRBJ2-1, is GAGVSQSPSNKVTEKGKDVELRCDPISGHTALYWYRQSLGQGLEFLIYFQGNSAPDKSGLPSDRFSAERTGGSVSTLTIQRTQQEDSAVYLCASSSVRDGYNEQFFGPGTRLTVL.

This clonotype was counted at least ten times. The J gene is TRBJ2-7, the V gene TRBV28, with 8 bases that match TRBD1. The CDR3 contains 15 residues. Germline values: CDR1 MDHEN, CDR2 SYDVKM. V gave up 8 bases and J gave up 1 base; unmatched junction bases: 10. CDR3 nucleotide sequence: TGTGCCAGCCACACCGGGACAGGAGCTTCCTACGAGCAGTACTTC. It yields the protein CASHTGTGASYEQYF.

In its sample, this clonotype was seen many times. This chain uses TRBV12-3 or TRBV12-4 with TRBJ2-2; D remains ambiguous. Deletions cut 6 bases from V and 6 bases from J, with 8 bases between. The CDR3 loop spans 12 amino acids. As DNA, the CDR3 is TGTGCCAGCAGGGATATTGCCGGGGAGCTGTTTTTT. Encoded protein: CASRDIAGELFF.

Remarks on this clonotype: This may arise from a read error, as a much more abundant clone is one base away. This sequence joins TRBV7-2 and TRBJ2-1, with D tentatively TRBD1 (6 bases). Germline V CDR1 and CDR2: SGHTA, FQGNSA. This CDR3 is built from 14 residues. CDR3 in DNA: TGTGCCAGCGGCTTAGGGGGTTCGATCAATGAGCAGTTCTTC. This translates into CASGLGGSINEQFF.

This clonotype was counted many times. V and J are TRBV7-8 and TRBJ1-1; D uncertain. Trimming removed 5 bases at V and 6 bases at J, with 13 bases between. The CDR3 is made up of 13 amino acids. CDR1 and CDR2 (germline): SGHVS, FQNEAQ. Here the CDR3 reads CASSPGSDPEAFF. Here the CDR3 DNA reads TGTGCCAGCAGCCCAGGATCGGACCCTGAAGCTTTCTTT.

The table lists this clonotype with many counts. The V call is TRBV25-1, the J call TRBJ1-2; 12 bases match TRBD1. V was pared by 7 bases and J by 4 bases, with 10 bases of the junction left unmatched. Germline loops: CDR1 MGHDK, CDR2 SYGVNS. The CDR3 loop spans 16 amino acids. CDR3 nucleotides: TGTGCCAGCACGGGACAGGGGGCGCCGGGGACCTATGGCTACACCTTC. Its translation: CASTGQGAPGTYGYTF.

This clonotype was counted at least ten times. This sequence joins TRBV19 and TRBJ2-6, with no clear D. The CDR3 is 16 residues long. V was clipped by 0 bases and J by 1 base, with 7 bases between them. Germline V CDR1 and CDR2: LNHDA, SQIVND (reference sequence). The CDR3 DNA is TGTGCCAGTAGTATAGACGCGCTATCTGGGGCCAACGTCCTGACTTTC. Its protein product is CASSIDALSGANVLTF.

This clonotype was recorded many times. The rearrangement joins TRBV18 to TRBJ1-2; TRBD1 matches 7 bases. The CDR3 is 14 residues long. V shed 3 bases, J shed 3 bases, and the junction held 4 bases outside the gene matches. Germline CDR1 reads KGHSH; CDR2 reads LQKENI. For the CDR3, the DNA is TGTGCCAGCTCACCGACAGGGAAGGACTATGGCTACACCTTC. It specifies CASSPTGKDYGYTF.

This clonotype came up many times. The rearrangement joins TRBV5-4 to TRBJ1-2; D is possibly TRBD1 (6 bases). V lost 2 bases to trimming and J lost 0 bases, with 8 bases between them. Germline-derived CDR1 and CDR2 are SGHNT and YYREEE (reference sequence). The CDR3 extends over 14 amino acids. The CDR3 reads CASSFRGSNYGYTF. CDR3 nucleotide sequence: TGTGCCAGCAGCTTCAGGGGCTCTAACTATGGCTACACCTTC.

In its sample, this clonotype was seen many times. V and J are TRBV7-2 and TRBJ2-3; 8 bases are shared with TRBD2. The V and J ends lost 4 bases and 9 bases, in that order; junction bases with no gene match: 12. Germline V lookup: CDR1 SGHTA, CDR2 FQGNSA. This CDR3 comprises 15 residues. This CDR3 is CASSSRRAGVDTQYF. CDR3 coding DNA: TGTGCCAGCAGCTCACGGCGAGCGGGGGTAGACACGCAGTATTTT.

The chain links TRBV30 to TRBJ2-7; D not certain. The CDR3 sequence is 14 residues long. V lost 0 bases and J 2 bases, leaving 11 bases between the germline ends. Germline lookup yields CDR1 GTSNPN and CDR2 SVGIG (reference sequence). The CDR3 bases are TGTGCCTGGAGTGTTTGGCACGGAACCTACGAGCAGTACTTC. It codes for CAWSVWHGTYEQYF.

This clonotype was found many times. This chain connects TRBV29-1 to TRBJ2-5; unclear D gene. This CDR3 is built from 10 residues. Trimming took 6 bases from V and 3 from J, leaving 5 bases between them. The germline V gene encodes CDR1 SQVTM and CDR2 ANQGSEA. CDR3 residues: CSVSKETQYF. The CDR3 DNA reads TGCAGCGTGTCTAAAGAGACCCAGTACTTC.

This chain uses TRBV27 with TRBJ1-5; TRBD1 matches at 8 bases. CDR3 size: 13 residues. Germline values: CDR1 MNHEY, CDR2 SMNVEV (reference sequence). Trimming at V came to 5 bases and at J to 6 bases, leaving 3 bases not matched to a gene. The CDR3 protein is CASSGQGRQPQHF. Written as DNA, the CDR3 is TGTGCCAGCAGTGGACAGGGTCGTCAGCCCCAGCATTTT.

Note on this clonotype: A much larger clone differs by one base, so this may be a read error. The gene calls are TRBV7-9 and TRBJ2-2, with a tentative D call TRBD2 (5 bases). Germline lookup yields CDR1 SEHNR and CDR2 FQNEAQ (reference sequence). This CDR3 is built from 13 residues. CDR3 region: CASSFTRTGVLFF. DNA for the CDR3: TGTGCCAGCAGCTTTACAAGGACCGGGGTGCTGTTTTTT.

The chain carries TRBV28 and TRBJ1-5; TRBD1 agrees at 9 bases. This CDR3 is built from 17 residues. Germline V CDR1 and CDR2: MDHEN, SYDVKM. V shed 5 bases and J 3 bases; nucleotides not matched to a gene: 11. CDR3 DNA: TGTGCCAGCAGTCCCCTAGGACAGGGGACGAACAATCAGCCCCAGCATTTT. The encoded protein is CASSPLGQGTNNQPQHF.

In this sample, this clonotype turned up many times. The DNA for the CDR3 is TGTGCCAGCAAGAGGGCCACCGGGGAGCTGTTTTTT. This codes for CASKRATGELFF. V is TRBV2 and J is TRBJ2-2, with TRBD2 as a possible D gene (5 bases). V lost 7 bases and J 4 bases, leaving 7 bases between the germline ends. Germline-derived CDR1 and CDR2 are SNHLY and FYNNEI. The CDR3 has 12 amino acids.

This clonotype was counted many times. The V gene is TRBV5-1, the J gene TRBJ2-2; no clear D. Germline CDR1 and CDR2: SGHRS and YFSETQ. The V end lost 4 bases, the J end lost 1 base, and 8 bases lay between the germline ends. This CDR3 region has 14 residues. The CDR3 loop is CASSDSRNTGELFF. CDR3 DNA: TGCGCCAGCAGCGATTCCAGGAACACCGGGGAGCTGTTTTTT.